A single T cell receptor beta chain is shown here with its context. CDR3 length: 16 amino acids. Germline CDR1 and CDR2: LGHDT and YNNKEL (reference sequence). Deletions cut 4 bases from V and 1 base from J, with 17 bases between. These data are taken from a study of blood T cell repertoires in COVID-19. Turning to the study itself: Two negative PCRs, clearance, or symptom resolution were required of recovered Cohort 3 donors.

Measured with immunoSEQ multiplex PCR; TCRdb has only the in-frame clones, and not every one. Among around 360,000 clones listed, 80% to 90% were seen once. This sequence originates from a man in his forties in a cohort exposed to, infected with or recovered from COVID-19 (not recorded which). Specimen: PBMCs or T cells enriched from blood (not recorded which). The V call is TRBV3-1 (or the pseudogene TRBV3-2), the J call TRBJ2-7; weak D call: TRBD1 (5 bases). As DNA, the CDR3 is TGTGCCAGCAGCCGCCTAAGACCCCAGGGATCCTACGAGCAGTACTTC. Translation gives CASSRLRPQGSYEQYF.